Listed below are T cell receptor beta chains from one sample, sequenced in a study of cytomegalovirus exposure and HLA in healthy donors. Using immunoSEQ multiplex PCR, the repertoire was profiled, and TCRdb retains in-frame clones only, with some absent. This sample carries 150,000 to 200,000 clones, 86% of them seen once, and the ten largest clones take approximately 7%. Sequencing was carried out using PBMCs. The origin of the receptors is a man aged 25 to 45 in good health and CMV-seropositive. Both conserved end residues are part of each CDR3. The D gene is left open where the match is weak. Not every row has a clone size; where given, it reads once, few, many or a size class.

D gene	V gene	clone size	J gene	CDR3 protein	CDR3 DNA
TRBD2	TRBV5-1	.	TRBJ2-7	CASSLAGREAYEQYF	TGCGCCAGCAGCTTGGCCGGGCGGGAGGCCTACGAGCAGTACTTC
.	TRBV27	.	TRBJ2-2	CASSLGGTGELFF	TGTGCCAGCAGTTTGGGGGGAACCGGGGAGCTGTTTTTT
.	TRBV28	once	TRBJ1-2	CASSEGLGVYGYTF	TGTGCCAGCAGTGAGGGATTGGGAGTCTATGGCTACACCTTC
.	TRBV9	.	TRBJ1-1	CASSALQGPEAFF	TGTGCCAGCAGCGCCTTACAGGGCCCTGAAGCTTTCTTT
.	TRBV6-1	.	TRBJ2-7	CASSVVGGYEQYF	TGTGCCAGCAGTGTTGTTGGGGGCTACGAGCAGTACTTC
.	TRBV2	once	TRBJ2-5	CASSEVGGGQETQYF	TGTGCCAGCAGTGAGGTCGGGGGAGGCCAAGAGACCCAGTACTTC
.	TRBV18	.	TRBJ2-3	CASSPRGLDTDTQYF	TGTGCCAGCTCACCACGCGGATTGGACACAGATACGCAGTATTTT
.	TRBV27	.	TRBJ1-5	CASSDRNQPQHF	TGTGCCAGCAGCGACAGGAATCAGCCCCAGCATTTT
.	TRBV4-1	.	TRBJ2-7	CASSHFSLPGQTYEQYF	TGCGCCAGCAGTCATTTTTCCCTCCCAGGACAAACCTACGAGCAGTACTTC
.	TRBV9	.	TRBJ1-5	CASWDQGTSNQPQHF	TGTGCCAGCTGGGATCAGGGGACCAGCAATCAGCCCCAGCATTTT
.	TRBV15	.	TRBJ2-7	CATSSRDAGGYEQYF	TGTGCCACCAGCAGCCGGGACGCAGGCGGGTACGAGCAGTACTTC
.	TRBV6-5	.	TRBJ1-1	CASSYTGATEAFF	TGTGCCAGCAGTTACACAGGAGCCACTGAAGCTTTCTTT
.	TRBV28	few	TRBJ1-2	CASRGQGLNYGYTF	TGTGCCAGCAGAGGGCAGGGGCTCAACTATGGCTACACCTTC
.	TRBV6-1	.	TRBJ1-1	CASSEGRNTEAFF	TGTGCCAGCAGTGAGGGTAGGAACACTGAAGCTTTCTTT
.	TRBV28	.	TRBJ2-7	CASSPWGNEQYF	TGTGCCAGCAGTCCCTGGGGGAACGAGCAGTACTTC
TRBD1	TRBV29-1	few	TRBJ2-7	CSVESTTGDRYSYEQYF	TGCAGCGTTGAATCAACGACGGGGGACAGGTACTCCTACGAGCAGTACTTC
.	TRBV25-1	.	TRBJ2-1	CASGSLGGSASYNEQFF	TGTGCCAGCGGTTCGTTAGGGGGTTCGGCCTCCTACAATGAGCAGTTCTTC